The rows below give T cell receptor beta chains drawn from one sample of a study of beta chain features in type 1 diabetes. Assay used: immunoSEQ multiplex PCR; TCRdb lists only in-frame clones, some missing. This repertoire shows more than 300,000 clones, roughly 16% found once; its top ten account for more than 0.015%. Source material: naive CD4+ T cells from blood. These receptors all stem from a woman under 30 in good health. Each CDR3 is given with its conserved first and last residue. A D gene is named only where the DNA matches it firmly. Rows may omit the clone size; those that give it use once, few, many or a size class.

>few|18|TRBV29-1|TRBJ2-1|TRBD2
TGCAGCGTTTTCCCCCCAACGCCGCGGGAGTTTCAGGTCTATGAGCAGTTCTTC
CSVFPPTPREFQVYEQFF
>few|12|TRBV11-2|TRBJ2-5|NA
TGTGCCAGCAGCTCCCCAACGGGGACCCAGTACTTC
CASSSPTGTQYF
>NA|15|TRBV28|TRBJ2-5|NA
TGTGCCAGCAGTTTGACGAGGGGACTCCTAGAGACCCAGTACTTC
CASSLTRGLLETQYF
>few|15|TRBV11-2|TRBJ2-1|TRBD1
TGTGCCAGCAGCCCCGACAGGGGATGGTACAATGAGCAGTTCTTC
CASSPDRGWYNEQFF
>once|14|TRBV30|TRBJ2-3|TRBD1
TGTGCCTGGACCAGGGGGCCTTACACAGATACGCAGTATTTT
CAWTRGPYTDTQYF
>few|14|TRBV30|TRBJ2-2|NA
TGTGCCTGGAGTGTACTGGTTGACACCGGGGAGCTGTTTTTT
CAWSVLVDTGELFF
>NA|14|TRBV7-2|TRBJ2-5|TRBD1
TGTGCCAGCAGCCCCCAAGGGGGCCGGGAGACCCAGTACTTC
CASSPQGGRETQYF
>NA|14|TRBV5-1|TRBJ2-7|TRBD2
TGCGCCACATCAGGGACTACGGGACTCAACGAGCAGTACTTC
CATSGTTGLNEQYF
>NA|15|TRBV5-1|TRBJ1-2|NA
TGCGCCAGCAGCTTGAGGTCCGGGACTGCCTATGGCTACACCTTC
CASSLRSGTAYGYTF
>few|15|TRBV5-1|TRBJ2-1|TRBD1
TGCGCCAGCAGCCCTGGACAGGGGGCTTACAATGAGCAGTTCTTC
CASSPGQGAYNEQFF
>NA|12|TRBV4-3|TRBJ2-1|NA
TGCGCCAGCAGCCAAGTACTAGATTCTCAGTTCTTC
CASSQVLDSQFF
>few|13|TRBV5-1|TRBJ2-1|TRBD1
TGCGCCAGCAGCTCGCCCCAGGACAGGGGGCAATTCTTC
CASSSPQDRGQFF
>NA|15|TRBV6-5|TRBJ2-5|TRBD2
TGTGCCAGCAGTTACTACGGCGGGAGCGGAGAGACCCAGTACTTC
CASSYYGGSGETQYF
>few|14|TRBV28|TRBJ2-7|TRBD1
TGTGCCAGCAGTTTGGGAGGACAGGGATACGAGCAGTACTTC
CASSLGGQGYEQYF
>few|14|TRBV6-5|TRBJ2-7|TRBD1
TGTGCCAGCAGTTACGACAGGGGAAGGTACGAGCAGTACTTC
CASSYDRGRYEQYF
>NA|14|TRBV6-5|TRBJ2-1|TRBD2
TGTGCCAGCAGACTAGCGGGCCACCCCAATGAGCAGTTCTTC
CASRLAGHPNEQFF
>NA|14|TRBV19|TRBJ1-1|NA
TGTGCCAGTAGTATCGCGGGTCGGAACACTGAAGCTTTCTTT
CASSIAGRNTEAFF
>few|16|TRBV7-9|TRBJ1-2|TRBD1
TGTGCCAGCAGCTTAGTGGCGGGACAGGGGACCTATGGCTACACCTTC
CASSLVAGQGTYGYTF
>few|16|TRBV28|TRBJ1-4|NA
TGTGCCAGCAGTTTGGGTACAGGCCCGGACGCTGAAAAACTGTTTTTT
CASSLGTGPDAEKLFF
>few|14|TRBV5-1|TRBJ2-1|TRBD2
TGCGCCAGCAGCTTTAGCGGGACTGGCAATGAGCAGTTCTTC
CASSFSGTGNEQFF
>NA|20|TRBV10-3|TRBJ2-4|NA
TGTGCCATCAGTGAGTCGAAGGCCTTCTTATGGGGGGAAGCCAAAAACATTCAGTACTTC
CAISESKAFLWGEAKNIQYF
>NA|13|TRBV11-1|TRBJ2-7|TRBD1
TGTGCCAGCAGCAGGACAGGAGCCTACGAGCAGTACTTC
CASSRTGAYEQYF
>few|18|TRBV25-1|TRBJ2-6|TRBD1
TGTGCCAGCAGTCTAGCCGGGACAGGTCACTCTGGGGCCAACGTCCTGACTTTC
CASSLAGTGHSGANVLTF
>few|13|TRBV2|TRBJ2-7|NA
TGTGCCAGCAGGAAGGACAGCTCCTACGAGCAGTACTTC
CASRKDSSYEQYF
>NA|15|TRBV28|TRBJ2-1|NA
TGTGCCAGCAGTTTAAGATGGGGCAGCTTGAATGAGCAGTTCTTC
CASSLRWGSLNEQFF
>NA|17|TRBV19|TRBJ2-5|TRBD2
TGTGCCAGTAGTATGGCGGGAGGACGCCAGGGAAGAGAGACCCAGTACTTC
CASSMAGGRQGRETQYF
>NA|15|TRBV25-1|TRBJ2-7|NA
TGTGCCAGCAGTGAAGGCCTCGGGGGGCCTTACGAGCAGTACTTC
CASSEGLGGPYEQYF
>few|14|TRBV29-1|TRBJ1-5|TRBD1
TGCAGCGTTGCCACCGGGACAGGGAATCAGCCCCAGCATTTT
CSVATGTGNQPQHF
>few|13|TRBV30|TRBJ1-3|TRBD1
TGTGCCTCCGAAGGGGGCGCTGGAAACACCATATATTTT
CASEGGAGNTIYF
>NA|14|TRBV9|TRBJ2-3|NA
TGTGCCAGCAGCGTTCGGCTAGCACCCGATACGCAGTATTTT
CASSVRLAPDTQYF
>NA|15|TRBV6-6|TRBJ2-3|TRBD2
TGTGCCAGCACCGGTAGCGGGAGGACGTCAGATACGCAGTATTTT
CASTGSGRTSDTQYF
>NA|13|TRBV7-8|TRBJ2-1|TRBD2
TGTGCCAGCCGACTAGCGCTCTACAATGAGCAGTTCTTC
CASRLALYNEQFF
>NA|14|TRBV14|TRBJ2-1|NA
TGTGCCAGCAGCCGAAGGGACTTCTACAATGAGCAGTTCTTC
CASSRRDFYNEQFF
>NA|15|TRBV27|TRBJ1-2|NA
TGTGCCACCTACCAAGGAGGGGTATCCGACTATGGCTACACCTTC
CATYQGGVSDYGYTF
>NA|12|TRBV29-1|TRBJ2-1|NA
TGCAGCGTTGAACATCTAGCAGGCGAGCAGTTCTTC
CSVEHLAGEQFF
>few|16|TRBV6-6|TRBJ2-3|TRBD1
TGTGCCAGCAGTGGATGGGACAGGCAAAGCACAGATACGCAGTATTTT
CASSGWDRQSTDTQYF
>NA|13|TRBV5-6|TRBJ1-2|NA
TGTGCCAGCAGCCCCTCAGGTTTTGGAGGCTACACCTTC
CASSPSGFGGYTF
>NA|15|TRBV9|TRBJ2-1|TRBD1
TGTGCCAGCAGCGTAGCTCAGACAGGGGGCGGTGAGCAGTTCTTC
CASSVAQTGGGEQFF
>NA|15|TRBV19|TRBJ1-1|TRBD1
TGTGCCAGTAGCCCACGGGACAGGGCGAACACTGAAGCTTTCTTT
CASSPRDRANTEAFF
>few|14|TRBV11-2|TRBJ2-4|NA
TGTGCCAGCATCCGGGGGGACAAAAGAGACATTCAGTACTTC
CASIRGDKRDIQYF
>NA|13|TRBV18|TRBJ1-2|NA
TGTGCCAGCTCACCCCAGAGGGGGAATGGCTACACCTTC
CASSPQRGNGYTF
>NA|19|TRBV7-9|TRBJ2-1|NA
TGTGCCAGCAGGAAGCGACGTTTGGCTAGCGCGACGTCCTACAATGAGCAGTTCTTC
CASRKRRLASATSYNEQFF
>few|13|TRBV30|TRBJ2-4|NA
TGTGCCTGGAGGCCAGGGGCGGTAAACATTCAGTACTTC
CAWRPGAVNIQYF
>NA|13|TRBV6-1|TRBJ2-7|NA
TGTGCCAGCACCCGGACACCTCCCCACGAGCAGTACTTC
CASTRTPPHEQYF
>once|15|TRBV6-5|TRBJ1-1|TRBD1
TGTGCCAGCAGCCCTCGGACAGGGGGCCCGTTGGAAGCTTTCTTT
CASSPRTGGPLEAFF
>few|12|TRBV28|TRBJ2-7|NA
TGTGCCAGCCGGGGGGCGCTAGGCGAGCAGTACTTC
CASRGALGEQYF
>few|11|TRBV5-6|TRBJ1-1|NA
TGTGCCAGCAGCCGTGTCCGTGAAGCTTTCTTT
CASSRVREAFF
>few|16|TRBV9|TRBJ2-5|NA
TGTGCCAGCAGCGCAGGGCGGGGCGCAATTCAAGAGACCCAGTACTTC
CASSAGRGAIQETQYF
>few|14|TRBV5-6|TRBJ1-5|TRBD1
TGTGCCAGCAGCGCAACAGGGGGCCGGCAGCCCCAGCATTTT
CASSATGGRQPQHF